Listed below are T cell receptor beta chains from one sample, sequenced in a study of CD8+ T cells in alopecia areata. Repertoires were generated with immunoSEQ multiplex PCR, while TCRdb's copy carries only in-frame clones and drops some. The table has over 120,000 clones, about half seen once. The material sequenced was CD4+ T cells sorted from blood, taken at week 0. The source is a human donor with alopecia areata. CDR3s include the opening cysteine and the closing phenylalanine or tryptophan. Each record gives: V gene, J gene, D gene, clone size, CDR3 protein, CDR3 DNA. D genes are given only for firm matches. The size of a clone is reported for some rows only, either as once, few or many, or as a class for expanded clones.

v_call: TRBV15; j_call: TRBJ2-7; d_call: TRBD2; clone_size: NA; cdr3_aa: CATSSGSGSRYEQYF; cdr3_nt: TGTGCCACCAGCTCCGGTAGCGGGAGCCGCTACGAGCAGTACTTC
v_call: TRBV29-1; j_call: TRBJ1-1; d_call: NA; clone_size: NA; cdr3_aa: CSVEEEGFLPTLNTEAFF; cdr3_nt: TGCAGCGTTGAAGAGGAGGGTTTCCTTCCTACCTTGAACACTGAAGCTTTCTTT
v_call: TRBV7-9; j_call: TRBJ2-5; d_call: TRBD2; clone_size: NA; cdr3_aa: CASSTGLAIQETQYF; cdr3_nt: TGTGCCAGCAGCACGGGACTAGCGATCCAAGAGACCCAGTACTTC
v_call: TRBV30; j_call: TRBJ2-1; d_call: NA; clone_size: NA; cdr3_aa: CAWTLLNEQFF; cdr3_nt: TGTGCCTGGACTCTACTGAATGAGCAGTTCTTC
v_call: TRBV29-1; j_call: TRBJ2-1; d_call: TRBD2; clone_size: NA; cdr3_aa: CSVDSQSGSLYNEQFF; cdr3_nt: TGCAGCGTTGACTCACAAAGCGGGAGTTTGTATAATGAGCAGTTCTTC
v_call: TRBV19; j_call: TRBJ1-1; d_call: NA; clone_size: NA; cdr3_aa: CASSIVGLTTEAFF; cdr3_nt: TGTGCCAGTAGTATAGTCGGACTTACTACTGAAGCTTTCTTT
v_call: TRBV10-3; j_call: TRBJ1-1; d_call: NA; clone_size: NA; cdr3_aa: CAISFPGDTEAFF; cdr3_nt: TGTGCCATCAGTTTTCCAGGGGACACTGAAGCTTTCTTT
v_call: TRBV20-1; j_call: TRBJ2-7; d_call: NA; clone_size: NA; cdr3_aa: CSASQNEQYF; cdr3_nt: TGCAGTGCTAGCCAGAATGAGCAGTACTTC
v_call: TRBV28; j_call: TRBJ1-1; d_call: TRBD1; clone_size: NA; cdr3_aa: CASSHGQGRAEAFF; cdr3_nt: TGTGCCAGCAGTCATGGACAGGGAAGGGCTGAAGCTTTCTTT
v_call: TRBV5-6; j_call: TRBJ2-5; d_call: NA; clone_size: once; cdr3_aa: CASSFRGQETQYF; cdr3_nt: TGTGCCAGCAGCTTCAGGGGCCAAGAGACCCAGTACTTC
v_call: TRBV6-1; j_call: TRBJ1-1; d_call: NA; clone_size: NA; cdr3_aa: CASSEGGSRGTEAFF; cdr3_nt: TGTGCCAGCAGTGAAGGGGGCTCACGAGGGACTGAAGCTTTCTTT
v_call: TRBV29-1; j_call: TRBJ2-7; d_call: TRBD2; clone_size: few; cdr3_aa: CSVTAGGPLEEQYF; cdr3_nt: TGCAGCGTTACAGCGGGAGGGCCACTGGAAGAGCAGTACTTC
v_call: TRBV7-2; j_call: TRBJ1-5; d_call: NA; clone_size: NA; cdr3_aa: CASSRWGNQPQHF; cdr3_nt: TGTGCCAGCAGCAGGTGGGGCAATCAGCCCCAGCATTTT